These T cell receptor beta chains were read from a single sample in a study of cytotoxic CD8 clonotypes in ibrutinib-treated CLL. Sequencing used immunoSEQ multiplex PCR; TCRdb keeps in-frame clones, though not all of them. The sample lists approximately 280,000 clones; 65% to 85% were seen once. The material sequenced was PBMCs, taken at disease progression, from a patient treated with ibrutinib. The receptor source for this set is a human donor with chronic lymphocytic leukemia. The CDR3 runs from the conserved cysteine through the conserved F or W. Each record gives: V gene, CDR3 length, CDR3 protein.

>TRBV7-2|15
CASSPMGTVAYEQYF
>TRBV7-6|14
CASSFTSGQETQYF
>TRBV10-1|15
CASSQGLDRSYEQYF
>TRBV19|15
CASSGAELAKNIQYF
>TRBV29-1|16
CSVEYGDAGGPGTQYF
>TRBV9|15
CASSVDDAWGQPQHF
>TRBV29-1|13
CSVIVSALGGYTF
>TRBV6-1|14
CASSELASSYEQYF
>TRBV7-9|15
CASTNWGGAQETQYF
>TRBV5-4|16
CASSLLGGINTGELFF
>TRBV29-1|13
CSARGGNTGELFF
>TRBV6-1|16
CASSEWGLAGQETQYF
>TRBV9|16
CASSPRTQGSGYGYTF
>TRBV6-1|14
CASSPRVKGSPLHF
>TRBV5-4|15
CASSPGRSEQETQYF
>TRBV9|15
CASSVALGPDYEQYF
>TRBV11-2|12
CASSYDEYEQYF
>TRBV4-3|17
CASSQTPGGSGANVLTF
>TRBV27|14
CASAPGGPGNTIYF
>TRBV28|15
CASSLRGQGYQPQHF
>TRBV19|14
CASSNDRGRIEAFF
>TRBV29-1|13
CSVGPSGGGELFF
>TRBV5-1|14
CASSLWTGGGELFF
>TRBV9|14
CASSVWGFQETQYF
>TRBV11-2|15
CASSPGHLSYNEQFF
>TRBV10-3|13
CAISDNRLDEQYF
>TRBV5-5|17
CASSFTGTGRFSGELFF
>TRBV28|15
CASSSGQGAIYGYTF
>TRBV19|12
CASSDRVYGYTF
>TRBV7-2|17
CASSLGIGPSSGNTIYF
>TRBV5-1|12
CASSFYAGELFF
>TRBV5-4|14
CASSLQGVNQPQHF
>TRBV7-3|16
CASSLRPLNGNTEAFF
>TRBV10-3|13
CAIRGLPRDEQFF
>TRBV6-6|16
CASSRTGTVLNTEAFF
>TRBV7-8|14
CASSPRTRWETQYF
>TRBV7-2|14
CASSPLAVNEKLFF
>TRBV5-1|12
CASSGLSYEQYF
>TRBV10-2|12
CASTTTLGEQYF
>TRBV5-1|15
CASSSSGLPGYEQYF
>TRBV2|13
CASSGTVNYGYTF
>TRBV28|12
CASSIPIREQYF
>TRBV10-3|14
CAISVGQGDSEAFF
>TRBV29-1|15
CSVVALRDSSYEQYF
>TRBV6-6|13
CASSFKGPYEQYF